These 8 T cell receptor beta chains were sequenced from one sample in a study of technical replicates of blood from a handful of donors. TCRdb's table, derived via immunoSEQ multiplex PCR, lists solely in-frame clones and lacks some. The table has about 63,000 clones, around 87% seen once. The sample was PBMCs. The receptors shown here come from a human donor in good health. Some clones in this sample may be carry-over from other donors' samples.

The CDR3 loop reads CASSYQGQLLNQPQHF. CDR3 sequence (DNA): TGTGCCAGCAGCTACCAGGGACAGCTTCTCAATCAGCCCCAGCATTTT. This chain joins TRBV5-8 and TRBJ1-5; 7 bases fit TRBD1. The CDR3 length is 16 residues. With 3 bases clipped from V and 3 bases from J, the junction kept 9 bases outside the gene matches. The germline gives CDR1 SGHTS, CDR2 YDEGEE.

The CDR3 nucleotides are TGTGCCAGCAGCCAATTAACACCTAACTATGGCTACACCTTC. This encodes CASSQLTPNYGYTF. This chain connects TRBV5-6 to TRBJ1-2, with D hard to call. CDR3 length: 14 residues. The ends were cut back, 4 bases at V and 0 bases at J, with 10 bases in the middle. The germline CDR1 and CDR2 sequences are SGHDT and YYEEEE.

The chain combines TRBV11-1 with TRBJ1-1; a weak D match, TRBD1 (6 bases). The length of the CDR3 is 12 residues. CDR1 is SGHAT and CDR2 is FQDESV in the germline V gene (reference sequence). V was trimmed by 5 bases and J by 11 bases, leaving 15 bases between them. This CDR3 reads CASSEGESRAFF. CDR3 nucleotide sequence: TGTGCCAGCAGCGAGGGGGAGTCTAGGGCTTTCTTT.

The CDR3 is CATRAPDTEAFF. The CDR3 DNA follows: TGTGCCACCAGGGCCCCTGACACTGAAGCTTTCTTT. The gene calls are TRBV6-5 and TRBJ1-1, with D tentatively TRBD1 (5 bases). V was shortened by 10 bases and J by 3 bases, with 12 bases between the two germline ends. This CDR3 region has 12 residues. The germline CDR1 and CDR2 sequences are MNHEY and SVGAGI.

The V and J genes are TRBV12-5 and TRBJ2-2; 7 bases map to TRBD2. CDR1 LGHNT and CDR2 FRNRAP come from the germline V gene. Unmatched junction bases numbered 4, after V lost 0 bases and J lost 6 bases. This CDR3 region has 15 residues. The CDR3 is CASGLVLREPGELFF. The CDR3 DNA follows: TGTGCTAGTGGTTTGGTACTGCGGGAGCCCGGGGAGCTGTTTTTT. Complete variable domain (other parts from reference TRBV12-5 and TRBJ2-2): DARVTQTPRHKVTEMGQEVTMRCQPILGHNTVFWYRQTMMQGLELLAYFRNRAPLDDSGMPKDRFSAEMPDATLATLKIQPSEPRDSAVYFCASGLVLREPGELFFGEGSRLTVL.

The genes are TRBV4-2 and TRBJ2-7; D not resolved. Per the germline V gene, CDR1 is LGHNA and CDR2 is YNFKEQ. This CDR3 contains 17 residues. V lost 1 base and J lost 2, with 18 bases in between. The CDR3 nucleotides are TGTGCCAGCAGCCAAGCACTAAGCCGAGACCCGGCCTACGAGCAGTACTTC. As protein: CASSQALSRDPAYEQYF.

V usage is TRBV7-9 and J usage is TRBJ2-1, with D perhaps matching TRBD2 (7 bases). Per germline, CDR1 SEHNR and CDR2 FQNEAQ (reference sequence). This CDR3 has 17 residues. With 5 bases removed from V and 1 base from J, the gap between germline ends came to 18 bases. CDR3: CASSLLGGGASYNEQFF. The CDR3 bases are TGTGCCAGCAGCCTCCTAGGGGGGGGCGCGTCCTACAATGAGCAGTTCTTC.

This clone qualifies as medium-sized. DNA for the CDR3: TGTGCCAGAAGCACAGACGGGGGGCCCGGAGATACGCAGTATTTT. Translation: CARSTDGGPGDTQYF. The V gene is TRBV5-3, the J gene TRBJ2-3, with TRBD2 as a possible D gene (7 bases). TRBV5-3 is classed as an ORF, of uncertain function. Trimming removed 4 bases at V and 5 bases at J, with 17 bases between. The length of the CDR3 is 15 residues.